This is a list of T cell receptor beta chains from one sample in a study of Graves' ophthalmopathy and Graves' hyperthyroidism. TCRdb reanalysed the multiplex PCR reads using MiXCR and keeps one entry per CDR3 protein. Of fewer than 650,000 distinct CDR3 sequences listed, about a fifth were seen once; the top ten hold more than 5.5%. Input material: peripheral blood. These receptors were taken from a woman younger than 30 with stable Graves' hyperthyroidism. Some clones in this sample may be carry-over from other donors' samples. Each CDR3 is given with its conserved first and last residue. Fields, in order: CDR3 length, D gene, J gene, V gene, clone size, CDR3 DNA, CDR3 protein. The D gene is left open where the match is weak. A clone size is listed for some rows: how often the clone was seen (once, few, many), or a class if it is expanded.

length: 13; D: TRBD1; J: TRBJ1-2; V: TRBV29-1; size: -; DNA: TGCAGCGTTCCGGGACAGGGATTCTATGGCTACACCTTC; CDR3: CSVPGQGFYGYTF
length: 13; D: -; J: TRBJ1-1; V: TRBV19; size: -; DNA: TGTGCCAGTAGTATACGGGGCAACACTGAAGCTCTCTTT; CDR3: CASSIRGNTEALF
length: 18; D: TRBD2; J: TRBJ2-4; V: TRBV6-2/TRBV6-3; size: many; DNA: TGTGCCAGCAGTTGGGCTAGCGGGGGGCCGTTAGCCAAAAACATTCAGTACTTC; CDR3: CASSWASGGPLAKNIQYF
length: 15; D: -; J: TRBJ1-1; V: TRBV6-5; size: many; DNA: TGTGCCAGCAGTTGGACTCCCGATCGGACCACTGAAGCTTTCTTT; CDR3: CASSWTPDRTTEAFF
length: 15; D: TRBD1; J: TRBJ1-1; V: TRBV29-1; size: many; DNA: TGCAGCGTACTTAGGACAGGCCTGGAGGGCACTGAAGCTTTCTTT; CDR3: CSVLRTGLEGTEAFF
length: 14; D: -; J: TRBJ2-4; V: TRBV12-3/TRBV12-4; size: -; DNA: TGTGCCAGCAGTTTGACGGACAGTAAAAACATTAAGTACTTC; CDR3: CASSLTDSKNIKYF
length: 13; D: -; J: TRBJ1-1; V: TRBV5-5; size: many; DNA: TGTGCCAGCAGCGGCGACCCGAACACTGAAGCTTTCTTT; CDR3: CASSGDPNTEAFF
length: 14; D: -; J: TRBJ2-7; V: TRBV28; size: many; DNA: TGTGCCAGCAGGAACGATAAGCCCCCCTACGAGCAGTACTTC; CDR3: CASRNDKPPYEQYF
length: 16; D: -; J: TRBJ2-5; V: TRBV20-1; size: -; DNA: TGCAGTGCTAGAGGAGATGGCGCGGGGAGGAGGGAGACCCAGTACTTC; CDR3: CSARGDGAGRRETQYF
length: 13; D: -; J: TRBJ1-2; V: TRBV15; size: many; DNA: TGTGCCACCAGCAGCAGGGGTGAGGGGGGCTACACCTTC; CDR3: CATSSRGEGGYTF
length: 16; D: -; J: TRBJ1-3; V: TRBV6-2/TRBV6-3; size: many; DNA: TGTGCCAGCAGTTACTCTTTGGCTAACGTCGGAAACACCATATATTTT; CDR3: CASSYSLANVGNTIYF
length: 17; D: -; J: TRBJ2-5; V: TRBV5-1; size: -; DNA: TGCGCCAGCAGCTTGGAAGCAGGGCGGATCGGTGGTTGGACCCAGTACTTC; CDR3: CASSLEAGRIGGWTQYF
length: 14; D: -; J: TRBJ1-5; V: TRBV6-1; size: many; DNA: TGTGCCAGCAGTGACCACGGGGGTTGGCAGCCCCAGCATTTT; CDR3: CASSDHGGWQPQHF
length: 14; D: -; J: TRBJ2-7; V: TRBV6-5; size: few; DNA: TGTGCCAGCAGTTCCCAGCGGGCCTCCTACGAGCAGTACTTC; CDR3: CASSSQRASYEQYF
length: 18; D: TRBD1; J: TRBJ2-1; V: TRBV7-3; size: many; DNA: TGTGCCAGCAGCTTAACCTACCGACAGGGTAAGATATACAATGAGCAGTTCTTC; CDR3: CASSLTYRQGKIYNEQFF
length: 17; D: -; J: TRBJ2-2; V: TRBV5-6; size: -; DNA: TGTGCCAGCAGCTTGGCCGGAAGAGGGATGAACACCGGGGAGCTGTTTTTT; CDR3: CASSLAGRGMNTGELFF
length: 16; D: -; J: TRBJ2-7; V: TRBV5-1; size: many; DNA: TGCGCCAGCAGCGGGACGGACAGGGAGGGGACCTACGAGCAGTACTTC; CDR3: CASSGTDREGTYEQYF
length: 13; D: -; J: TRBJ2-5; V: TRBV12-3/TRBV12-4; size: many; DNA: TGTGCCAGCAGTTTCCGGGGGTTGGAGACCCAGTACTTC; CDR3: CASSFRGLETQYF
length: 14; D: TRBD1; J: TRBJ1-2; V: TRBV6-1; size: -; DNA: TGTGCCAGCAGGGGCGACAGGGGAGCGAGTGGCTACACCTTC; CDR3: CASRGDRGASGYTF
length: 16; D: TRBD1; J: TRBJ2-5; V: TRBV7-2; size: -; DNA: TGTGCCAGCAGCCGTCCCGGGACAGGGGGGAGAGAGACCCAGTACTTC; CDR3: CASSRPGTGGRETQYF
length: 15; D: -; J: TRBJ2-7; V: TRBV5-1; size: many; DNA: TGCGCCAGCAGCTTGATCCTGGACCCTTCCTACGAGCAGTACTTC; CDR3: CASSLILDPSYEQYF
length: 16; D: TRBD1; J: TRBJ2-7; V: TRBV4-2; size: many; DNA: TGTGCCAGCAGCCCCCGACAGGGGGGAGGCTCCTACGAGCAGTACTTC; CDR3: CASSPRQGGGSYEQYF
length: 13; D: -; J: TRBJ2-2; V: TRBV12-3/TRBV12-4; size: once; DNA: TGTGCCAGCAGGGACAGCAACACCGGGGAGCTGTTTTTT; CDR3: CASRDSNTGELFF
length: 15; D: TRBD1; J: TRBJ1-6; V: TRBV7-9; size: many; DNA: TGTGCCAGCAGCTTAGAGACAGGGGCGGATTCACCCCTCCACTTT; CDR3: CASSLETGADSPLHF
length: 15; D: TRBD2; J: TRBJ2-7; V: TRBV28; size: many; DNA: TGTGCCAGCAGTAAACGCTGGGGACTACTCTACGAGCAGTACTTC; CDR3: CASSKRWGLLYEQYF
length: 18; D: -; J: TRBJ1-3; V: TRBV28; size: -; DNA: TGTGCCAGCAGTTTTTCCGGACGGACCCCTGAGGGTGGAAACACCATATATTTT; CDR3: CASSFSGRTPEGGNTIYF
length: 15; D: -; J: TRBJ2-7; V: TRBV12-3/TRBV12-4; size: -; DNA: TGTGCCAGCAGACAGTCACAGTTCTCGGGGTACGAGCAGTACTTC; CDR3: CASRQSQFSGYEQYF
length: 14; D: TRBD1; J: TRBJ1-2; V: TRBV12-3/TRBV12-4; size: many; DNA: TGTGCCTCAAAGACAGGGCTCGGCCTCTATGGCTACACCTTC; CDR3: CASKTGLGLYGYTF
length: 12; D: -; J: TRBJ1-1; V: TRBV29-1; size: -; DNA: TGCAGCGTTGCTGCGGTGATAGGGGCAGCTTTCTTT; CDR3: CSVAAVIGAAFF
length: 14; D: -; J: TRBJ1-1; V: TRBV7-9; size: many; DNA: TGTGCCAGCAGCTTATCCCCCGGGAACACTGGAGCTTTCTTT; CDR3: CASSLSPGNTGAFF
length: 16; D: TRBD2; J: TRBJ2-7; V: TRBV18; size: many; DNA: TGTGCCAGCTCACCAACTGATCTAGCGGGAGTTGGCGAGCAGTACTTC; CDR3: CASSPTDLAGVGEQYF
length: 15; D: -; J: TRBJ1-2; V: TRBV9; size: many; DNA: TGTGCCAGCAGCCCGAGAATTTCAGGAGGCAATGGCTACACCTTC; CDR3: CASSPRISGGNGYTF
length: 15; D: -; J: TRBJ2-2; V: TRBV9; size: many; DNA: TGTGCCAGCCAGGGGGGGGGCCTAAACACCGGGGAGCTGTTTTTT; CDR3: CASQGGGLNTGELFF
length: 15; D: -; J: TRBJ2-7; V: TRBV28; size: many; DNA: TGTGCCAGCAGCTGGCCGGGACTCGGAACCTACGAGCAGTACTTC; CDR3: CASSWPGLGTYEQYF
length: 13; D: -; J: TRBJ1-2; V: TRBV6-5; size: many; DNA: TGTGCCAGCAGTTTAGTGGCGCGGGATGGCTACACCTTC; CDR3: CASSLVARDGYTF
length: 13; D: -; J: TRBJ1-2; V: TRBV6-2/TRBV6-3; size: many; DNA: TGTGCCAGCAGTTCCGGGTTTAACTATGGCTACACCTTC; CDR3: CASSSGFNYGYTF
length: 18; D: TRBD2; J: TRBJ2-6; V: TRBV20-1; size: -; DNA: TGCAGTGCCCCGACTAGCGGGAGGCCCTTGTTTGGGGCCAACGTCCTGACTTTC; CDR3: CSAPTSGRPLFGANVLTF
length: 15; D: TRBD2; J: TRBJ2-7; V: TRBV6-5; size: many; DNA: TGTGCCAGCAGATCCGGGACTAGCCGTCTCTACGAGCAGTACTTC; CDR3: CASRSGTSRLYEQYF
length: 16; D: -; J: TRBJ2-5; V: TRBV7-7; size: many; DNA: TGTGCTAGCAGCTTCGATCGTGGAGGCGGCCGGGAGACCCAGTACTTC; CDR3: CASSFDRGGGRETQYF
length: 14; D: -; J: TRBJ1-1; V: TRBV5-1; size: many; DNA: TGCGCCAGCAGCTTGGCCGAAGGGGTAAGAGATGCTTTCTTT; CDR3: CASSLAEGVRDAFF
length: 13; D: -; J: TRBJ1-5; V: TRBV5-1; size: many; DNA: TGCGCCAGCAGCCCAGACACCAATCAGCCCCAGCATTTT; CDR3: CASSPDTNQPQHF
length: 13; D: -; J: TRBJ1-1; V: TRBV9; size: many; DNA: TGTGCCAGCACCAGTACAGGGAGCACTGAAGCTTTCTTT; CDR3: CASTSTGSTEAFF
length: 14; D: TRBD1; J: TRBJ2-6; V: TRBV3-1; size: many; DNA: TGTGCCAGCAGCGACAGGGCTGGGGCCAACGTCCTGACTTTC; CDR3: CASSDRAGANVLTF
length: 16; D: -; J: TRBJ1-1; V: TRBV19; size: many; DNA: TGTGCCAGTAGTAATCGGGACCGCGGATTGAACACTGAAGCTTTCTTT; CDR3: CASSNRDRGLNTEAFF
length: 16; D: -; J: TRBJ1-6; V: TRBV6-1; size: many; DNA: TGTGCCAGCAGAATAACTCATAGGACCTATAATTCACCCCTCCACTTT; CDR3: CASRITHRTYNSPLHF
length: 15; D: -; J: TRBJ2-1; V: TRBV5-1; size: few; DNA: TGCGCCAGCAGACAAACAGGGAGCTCCTACAATGAGCAGTTCTTC; CDR3: CASRQTGSSYNEQFF
length: 14; D: TRBD1; J: TRBJ2-5; V: TRBV12-3/TRBV12-4; size: many; DNA: TGTGCCAGCAGGAGACAGGGGGACCAAGAGACCCAGTACTTC; CDR3: CASRRQGDQETQYF
length: 14; D: TRBD2; J: TRBJ2-5; V: TRBV3-1; size: once; DNA: TGTGCCAGCAGCCCCCTAGCGGGAAAAGAGACCCAGTACTTC; CDR3: CASSPLAGKETQYF
length: 15; D: -; J: TRBJ2-5; V: TRBV10-3; size: -; DNA: TGTGCCATCAGTGCCCTCAACCCGGGATGGGAGACCCAGTACTTC; CDR3: CAISALNPGWETQYF
length: 15; D: TRBD1; J: TRBJ1-2; V: TRBV12-3/TRBV12-4; size: many; DNA: TGTGCCAGCAGTTTAGACAGACAGGGAAGGTATGGCTACACCTTC; CDR3: CASSLDRQGRYGYTF
length: 15; D: -; J: TRBJ2-5; V: TRBV6-1; size: many; DNA: TGTGCCAGCAGTCCTCCGGGACGAAGACAAGAGACCCAGTACTTC; CDR3: CASSPPGRRQETQYF
length: 12; D: -; J: TRBJ2-7; V: TRBV28; size: many; DNA: TGTGCCAGCAGTAGGATGGCTTACGAGCAGTACTTC; CDR3: CASSRMAYEQYF